This TCR beta chain was observed in a study of T-cell reconstitution after alpha-beta-depleted transplantation in children. Study-level findings and limits: About two months after transplant, alpha-beta T cells reportedly came from several hundred expanded graft clones.

Unique molecular identifiers were built into the TCRbeta library. MiXCR was run by TCRdb on the PCR reads, yielding one entry per CDR3 protein. The data show about 490,000 distinct CDR3 sequences, roughly a tenth seen once. This clonotype was detected ten times or more. The antigen is not known. This CDR3 spans 15 amino acids. Losses at the gene ends were 6 bases for V and 6 bases for J; bases not matched to a gene: 13. Per germline, CDR1 SQVTM and CDR2 ANQGSEA. The material sequenced was PBMCs, taken before TCRalphabeta/CD19-depleted stem cell transplant. This TCR derives from a child aged 2-15 years with inherited bone marrow failure, due to receive a stem cell transplant. The V call is TRBV29-1, the J call TRBJ1-2, with 10 bases fitting TRBD1. CDR3 sequence: CSVATRQGAVHGYTF. As DNA, the CDR3 is TGCAGCGTGGCCACCCGACAGGGGGCAGTTCATGGCTACACCTTC. Complete variable domain (other parts from reference TRBV29-1 and TRBJ1-2): SAVISQKPSRDICQRGTSLTIQCQVDSQVTMMFWYRQQPGQSLTLIATANQGSEATYESGFVIDKFPISRPNLTFSTLTVSNMSPEDSSIYLCSVATRQGAVHGYTFGSGTRLTVV.